A single sample gave rise to the 29 T cell receptor beta chains below, sequenced in a study of blood T cell repertoires in COVID-19. Sequencing used immunoSEQ multiplex PCR; TCRdb keeps in-frame clones, though not all of them. The sample consists of 100,000 to 150,000 clones, about 86% of them appearing once. Sequences were obtained from peripheral blood. These receptors were obtained from an older woman with active or convalescent COVID-19.

The chain recombines TRBV7-8 with TRBJ2-3; the D gene is possibly TRBD1 (6 bases). The germline gives CDR1 SGHVS, CDR2 FQNEAQ. CDR3 length: 14 residues. V gave up 6 bases and J gave up 6 bases, with 16 bases separating them. The CDR3 spells CASRVGGAPDTQYF. The DNA for the CDR3 is TGTGCCAGCAGGGTAGGGGGAGCTCCGGATACGCAGTATTTT.

This clone was observed a single time. V is TRBV6-2 or TRBV6-3 and J is TRBJ2-7; D may be TRBD2 (5 bases). The germline V gene has CDR1 MNHEY and CDR2 SVGEGT. The V end lost 2 bases, the J end lost 1 base, and 12 bases lay between the germline ends. The length of the CDR3 is 15 residues. The CDR3 bases are TGTGCCAGCAGTTACAAACTAGACACATCCTACGAGCAGTACTTC. Translation: CASSYKLDTSYEQYF.

The chain joins TRBV10-3 to TRBJ1-1, with 8 bases matching TRBD1. The CDR3 is 13 residues long. Germline loops: CDR1 ENHRY, CDR2 SYGVKD. V was clipped by 2 bases and J by 4 bases; unmatched bases: 0. CDR3 region: CAISETGGTEAFF. Written as DNA, the CDR3 is TGTGCCATCAGTGAGACAGGGGGCACTGAAGCTTTCTTT.

The rearrangement joins TRBV11-1 to TRBJ2-3; 9 bases are a match to TRBD1. Trimming at V came to 5 bases and at J to 2 bases, leaving 5 bases not matched to a gene. From germline, CDR1 is SGHAT and CDR2 FQDESV (reference sequence). The CDR3 is 15 amino acids. The CDR3 nucleotides are TGTGCCAGCAGCCCCGACAGGGGGTCCACAGATACGCAGTATTTT. Residues: CASSPDRGSTDTQYF.

The J gene is TRBJ1-6, the V gene TRBV20-1; no firm D call. Looked up from germline, CDR1 is DFQATT and CDR2 is SNEGSKA (reference sequence). The germline V and J ends were trimmed by 3 bases and 5 bases, with 8 bases remaining between them. There are 13 residues in the CDR3. The CDR3 sequence is CSASAGDNSPLHF. In nucleotides, the CDR3 is TGCAGTGCTAGTGCCGGAGATAATTCACCCCTCCACTTT.

The chain recombines TRBV5-1 with TRBJ1-1, with 8 bases lining up with TRBD1. Unmatched junction bases numbered 2, after V lost 3 bases and J lost 1 base. The CDR3 has 14 residues. Per germline, CDR1 SGHRS and CDR2 YFSETQ. The CDR3 DNA is TGCGCCAGCAGCTCACAGGGGGAGAACACTGAAGCTTTCTTT. The encoded protein is CASSSQGENTEAFF.

The chain joins TRBV28 to TRBJ1-5; no definite D call. The V end lost 5 bases, the J end lost 2 bases, and 16 bases lay between the germline ends. This CDR3 has 16 amino acids. CDR1 and CDR2 from the germline V gene are MDHEN and SYDVKM. The CDR3 region has the DNA TGTGCCAGCAGTCTCGAATGGGCGTCTGGCAATCAGCCCCAGCATTTT. Its protein is CASSLEWASGNQPQHF.

The rearrangement uses TRBV5-5 and TRBJ2-2; D remains ambiguous. Germline CDR1 and CDR2: SGHKS and YYEKEE (reference sequence). The CDR3 length is 16 residues. The V end was cut by 2 bases, the J end by 5 bases, with 16 bases between. In DNA form, the CDR3 reads TGTGCCAGCAGCTTTACCCCGCGGCTAGAGACCGGGGAGCTGTTTTTT. It encodes CASSFTPRLETGELFF.

The chain uses TRBV29-1 and TRBJ2-7, with 7 nucleotides matching TRBD1. From germline, CDR1 is SQVTM and CDR2 ANQGSEA. There are 14 residues in the CDR3. V shed 3 bases and J 0 bases; nucleotides not matched to a gene: 5. The CDR3 sequence is CSVEMTGSSYEQYF. DNA of the CDR3: TGCAGCGTTGAGATGACAGGGAGCTCCTACGAGCAGTACTTC.

This clone came up once. V is TRBV15 and J is TRBJ2-1; 9 bases align to TRBD2. Per germline, CDR1 LNHNV and CDR2 YYDKDF (reference sequence). J lost 8 bases, V lost 0 bases, and 11 bases had no gene match. The CDR3 covers 17 residues. This CDR3 reads CATSRELAGGPFDEQFF. The CDR3 nucleotides are TGTGCCACCAGCAGAGAGTTGGCGGGGGGGCCTTTTGATGAGCAGTTCTTC.

This chain uses TRBV14 with TRBJ2-1; TRBD2 matches at 8 bases. V was pared by 0 bases and J by 6 bases, with 4 bases of the junction left unmatched. The CDR3 length is 15 residues. CDR1 is SGHDN, CDR2 FVKESK, per germline. This CDR3 is CASSQELAASNEQFF. DNA of the CDR3: TGTGCCAGCAGCCAAGAACTAGCGGCCTCCAATGAGCAGTTCTTC.

The V gene is TRBV27, the J gene TRBJ2-5; 7 bases line up with TRBD2. The CDR3 extends over 13 amino acids. CDR1 is MNHEY and CDR2 is SMNVEV in the germline V gene (reference sequence). Trimming took 11 bases from V and 2 from J; bases not matched to a gene: 8. CDR3: CASLGGGQETQYF. The CDR3 nucleotides are TGTGCCTCCCTGGGCGGGGGACAAGAGACCCAGTACTTC.

The J gene is TRBJ1-3, the V gene TRBV19; weak D call: TRBD1 (5 bases). This CDR3 spans 16 amino acids. The germline V and J ends were trimmed by 2 bases and 0 bases, with 11 bases remaining between them. Per the germline V gene, CDR1 is LNHDA and CDR2 is SQIVND (reference sequence). The CDR3 is CASSIQQVISGNTIYF. The CDR3 DNA follows: TGTGCCAGTAGTATACAACAGGTCATCTCTGGAAACACCATATATTTT.

This clone was detected only once. The rearrangement uses TRBV2 and TRBJ2-7, with TRBD2 identical over 10 bases. CDR1 and CDR2 from the germline V gene are SNHLY and FYNNEI. The CDR3 runs to 13 residues. V lost 6 bases and J lost 6; bases outside the gene matches: 5. CDR3 sequence: CASSLAGAGEQYF. The CDR3 DNA reads as TGTGCCAGCAGCCTAGCGGGAGCTGGCGAGCAGTACTTC.

The chain has TRBV11-3 and TRBJ2-5; TRBD1 matches at 9 bases. The CDR3 is made up of 14 amino acids. The germline V gene encodes CDR1 SGHNT and CDR2 YENEEA. The J segment lost 4 bases and the V segment lost 5 bases, leaving 5 bases of the junction unmatched. DNA of the CDR3: TGTGCCAGCAGCACGGGACAGGGAGGAGAGACCCAGTACTTC. Translating it yields CASSTGQGGETQYF.

This chain uses TRBV30 with TRBJ1-4; TRBD1 matches at 7 bases. The CDR3 contains 14 residues. With V trimmed by 3 bases and J by 7 bases, 8 bases remained unmatched. Germline V gene data show CDR1 as GTSNPN and CDR2 as SVGIG (reference sequence). CDR3 sequence reads: CAWSLQGRSEKLFF. In DNA, the CDR3 is TGTGCCTGGAGCCTACAGGGGAGGAGTGAAAAACTGTTTTTT.

V is TRBV27 and J is TRBJ2-7; 8 nucleotides agree with TRBD2. Germline V gene lookup returns CDR1 MNHEY and CDR2 SMNVEV (reference sequence). The V segment lost 3 bases and the J segment 3 bases; nucleotides outside the gene matches: 1. The CDR3 is 13 amino acids. DNA of the CDR3: TGTGCCAGCAGTTTTGCGGGGGGCTACGAGCAGTACTTC. This gives the protein CASSFAGGYEQYF.

This clone was seen only a few times. This chain uses TRBV5-4 with TRBJ1-2; weak D call: TRBD1 (6 bases). V was trimmed by 2 bases and J by 7 bases, leaving 9 bases between them. CDR1 and CDR2 (germline): SGHNT, YYREEE (reference sequence). This CDR3 is built from 12 residues. CDR3 in DNA: TGTGCCAGCAGCTTACAGGGAAGTGGCTACACCTTC. This gives the protein CASSLQGSGYTF.

This sequence joins TRBV6-5 and TRBJ1-1, with a possible D match to TRBD1 (5 bases). This CDR3 has 15 amino acids. Germline CDR1 reads MNHEY; CDR2 reads SVGAGI. Trimming took 4 bases from V and 4 from J, leaving 16 bases between them. CDR3 DNA sequence: TGTGCCAGCAGTTCCGACAGACAGACTGGCACTGAAGCTTTCTTT. Amino acid sequence: CASSSDRQTGTEAFF.

The chain couples TRBV28 to TRBJ1-5, with D perhaps TRBD1 (6 bases). Germline values: CDR1 MDHEN, CDR2 SYDVKM. Trimming took 6 bases from V and 7 from J, leaving 13 bases between them. The CDR3 contains 13 residues. The CDR3 nucleotides are TGTGCCAGCAGAGGACAGAACCGGCAGCCCCAGCATTTT. It specifies CASRGQNRQPQHF. The variable domain in full, with the rest retrieved from reference TRBV28 and TRBJ1-5, is DVKVTQSSRYLVKRTGEKVFLECVQDMDHENMFWYRQDPGLGLRLIYFSYDVKMKEKGDIPEGYSVSREKKERFSLILESASTNQTSMYLCASRGQNRQPQHFGDGTRLSIL.

The CDR3 DNA follows: TGTGCCAGCAGCCAAGAGGGATACGGGGTGAGGGCCGGGGAGCTGTTTTTT. This codes for CASSQEGYGVRAGELFF. This chain connects TRBV4-2 to TRBJ2-2; D possibly corresponds to TRBD2 (5 bases). The CDR3 runs 17 residues. V lost 0 bases and J lost 6, with 17 bases in between. Germline V gene sequence: CDR1 LGHNA, CDR2 YNFKEQ.

The CDR3 loop is CASSPRGSYTEAFF. CDR3 coding DNA: TGTGCCAGCAGCCCCCGGGGTAGCTACACTGAAGCTTTCTTT. This chain connects TRBV13 to TRBJ1-1; no reliable D call. This CDR3 spans 14 amino acids. Per germline, CDR1 PRHDT and CDR2 FYEKMQ (reference sequence). Trimming stripped 5 bases from V and 3 bases from J, with 13 bases between. Drawing the rest from reference TRBV13 and TRBJ1-1, the complete variable domain is AAGVIQSPRHLIKEKRETATLKCYPIPRHDTVYWYQQGPGQDPQFLISFYEKMQSDKGSIPDRFSAQQFSDYHSELNMSSLELGDSALYFCASSPRGSYTEAFFGQGTRLTVV.

The CDR3 spells CSVEESGGLIHTF. The CDR3 nucleotides read TGCAGCGTTGAAGAATCAGGGGGGCTCATCCACACCTTC. The rearrangement uses TRBV29-1 and TRBJ1-2; 7 bases line up with TRBD1. V lost 0 bases, J lost 12 bases, and 10 bases stayed unmatched. Germline V lookup: CDR1 SQVTM, CDR2 ANQGSEA. There are 13 residues in the CDR3. Variable domain in full (rest from reference TRBV29-1 and TRBJ1-2): SAVISQKPSRDICQRGTSLTIQCQVDSQVTMMFWYRQQPGQSLTLIATANQGSEATYESGFVIDKFPISRPNLTFSTLTVSNMSPEDSSIYLCSVEESGGLIHTFGSGTRLTVV.

The rearrangement links TRBV27 to TRBJ2-3; no clear D gene. The germline V gene encodes CDR1 MNHEY and CDR2 SMNVEV (reference sequence). There are 13 residues in the CDR3. V lost 3 bases, J lost 4 bases, and 8 bases lay in between. The CDR3 sequence is CASSFNSPDTQYF. CDR3 sequence (DNA): TGTGCCAGCAGTTTTAACAGCCCAGATACGCAGTATTTT.

As regards this clone: This sample includes further DNA sequences coding for the same CDR3. V is TRBV7-9 and J is TRBJ2-2; possible D gene TRBD1, 6 bases. The CDR3 runs to 15 residues. V lost 1 base and J lost 4, with 10 bases in between. Germline loops: CDR1 SEHNR, CDR2 FQNEAQ (reference sequence). CDR3 coding DNA: TGTGCCAGCAGCTTAGTGGGGGCGGTCACCGGGGAGCTGTTTTTT. Amino acid sequence: CASSLVGAVTGELFF.

V gene TRBV12-3 or TRBV12-4 combines with J gene TRBJ2-7; a weak D match, TRBD2 (6 bases). The CDR3 runs to 11 residues. Trimming shortened V by 3 bases and J by 7 bases, and 7 bases separated the two germline ends. Here the CDR3 DNA reads TGTGCCAGCAGTTTGGGGAGGGAGCAGTACGTC. It specifies CASSLGREQYV.

The CDR3 sequence is CASSPLDRASNYGYTF. The CDR3 DNA reads TGTGCCAGCAGTCCTCTCGACAGGGCCTCTAACTATGGCTACACCTTC. The V gene is TRBV3-1 (or the pseudogene TRBV3-2), the J gene TRBJ1-2; 7 nucleotides line up with TRBD1. Germline assignment: CDR1 LGHDT and CDR2 YNNKEL (reference sequence). Trimming removed 6 bases from V and 0 bases from J; junction bases left unmatched: 10. This CDR3 comprises 16 residues.

This chain connects TRBV28 to TRBJ1-5; TRBD1 is a possible D gene (6 bases). Trimming left V 1 base short and J 5 bases short, with 15 bases between. In germline, CDR1 is MDHEN, CDR2 SYDVKM. This CDR3 has 16 amino acids. The CDR3 sequence: CASSLLAGEKYQPQHF. CDR3 DNA: TGTGCCAGCAGTTTATTGGCAGGGGAAAAGTATCAGCCCCAGCATTTT.

The chain couples TRBV18 to TRBJ1-1; TRBD1 matches 7 bases. The germline gives CDR1 KGHSH, CDR2 LQKENI. The length of the CDR3 is 14 residues. With V trimmed by 6 bases and J by 7 bases, 11 bases remained unmatched. The CDR3 DNA sequence: TGTGCCAGCTCTTACTCCAGGGGGGAAGGTGAAGCTTTCTTT. Protein product: CASSYSRGEGEAFF.